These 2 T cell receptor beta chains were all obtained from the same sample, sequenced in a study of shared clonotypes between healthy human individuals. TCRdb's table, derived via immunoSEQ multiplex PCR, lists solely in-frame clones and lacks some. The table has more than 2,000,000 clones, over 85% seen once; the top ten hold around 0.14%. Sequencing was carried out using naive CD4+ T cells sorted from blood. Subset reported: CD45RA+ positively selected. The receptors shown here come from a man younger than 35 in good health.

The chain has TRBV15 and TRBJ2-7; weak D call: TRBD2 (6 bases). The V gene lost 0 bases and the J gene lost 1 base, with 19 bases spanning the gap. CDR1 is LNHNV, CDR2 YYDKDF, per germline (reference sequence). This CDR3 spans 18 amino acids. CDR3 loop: CATSRDGRRREGSYEQYF. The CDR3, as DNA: TGTGCCACCAGCAGAGATGGTCGGCGGAGGGAAGGTTCCTACGAGCAGTACTTC.

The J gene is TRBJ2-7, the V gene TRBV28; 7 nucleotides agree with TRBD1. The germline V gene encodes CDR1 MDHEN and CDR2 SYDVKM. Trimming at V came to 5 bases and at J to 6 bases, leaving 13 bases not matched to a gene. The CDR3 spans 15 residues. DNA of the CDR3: TGTGCCAGCAGTCCCGAGGGGGCAGGGTGGTTCGAGCAGTACTTC. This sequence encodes CASSPEGAGWFEQYF.